Listed below are T cell receptor beta chains from one sample, sequenced in a study of Ad26.COV2.S vaccination and SARS-CoV-2 variants. Repertoires were generated with immunoSEQ multiplex PCR, while TCRdb's copy carries only in-frame clones and drops some. This sample has about 440,000 clones; 90% occur once, and the top ten carry roughly 4%. The sample was peripheral blood, taken in a trial of Ad26.COV2.S vaccine versus placebo. These receptors were taken from a person between 18 and 65 years old who received the Ad26.COV2.S COVID-19 vaccine or a placebo. Each CDR3 is given with its conserved first and last residue. The order of the fields is CDR3 length, V gene, D gene, J gene, CDR3 DNA, CDR3 protein. A D gene is named only where the DNA matches it firmly.

>13|TRBV3-1/TRBV3-2|.|TRBJ1-5
TGTGCCAGCAGCCTCGGGAGGAGTTTGCCCCAGCATTTT
CASSLGRSLPQHF
>15|TRBV27|.|TRBJ2-3
TGTGCCAGCAGGGCGACAGGTTACGGGGGGGATACGCAGTATTTT
CASRATGYGGDTQYF
>15|TRBV6-2/TRBV6-3|TRBD1|TRBJ1-5
TGTGCCAGCAGCGAGGGACAGGGGATCAATCAGCCCCAGCATTTT
CASSEGQGINQPQHF
>17|TRBV19|TRBD1|TRBJ2-7
TGTGCCAGTAGTACCTCCTACAGGGGGCCCAGAGGGTACGAGCAGTACTTC
CASSTSYRGPRGYEQYF
>12|TRBV2|.|TRBJ1-2
TGTGCCAGCAGAGGGGGGGTTGGAGGCTACACCTTC
CASRGGVGGYTF
>15|TRBV7-2|.|TRBJ2-7
TGTGCCAGCAGCTTAGCGGGCGGAACGGACTACGAGCAGTACTTC
CASSLAGGTDYEQYF
>18|TRBV28|TRBD2|TRBJ2-1
TGTGCCAGCAGTTTGTCGGGGGTTCTAGCGGAACACTACAATGAGCAGTTCTTC
CASSLSGVLAEHYNEQFF
>13|TRBV4-3|.|TRBJ1-1
TGCGCCAGCAGCCGCCGGGCGGACACTGAAGCTTTCTTT
CASSRRADTEAFF
>16|TRBV6-2/TRBV6-3|TRBD2|TRBJ2-7
TGTGCCAGCAGTTACTCCCGAGGTGCCGGGGGGGACGAGCAGTACTTC
CASSYSRGAGGDEQYF
>15|TRBV5-1|TRBD2|TRBJ2-1
TGCGCCAGCAGCCGTAGACGGACTAGCTGGGATGAGCAGTTCTTC
CASSRRRTSWDEQFF
>13|TRBV7-2|.|TRBJ2-5
TGTGCCAGCAGCTTTCTAGGGGGAGAGACCCAGTACTTC
CASSFLGGETQYF
>15|TRBV6-5|.|TRBJ2-3
TGTGCCAGCGGGGCTCAGGGGATGAGGACAGATACGCAGTATTTT
CASGAQGMRTDTQYF
>14|TRBV28|TRBD1|TRBJ1-2
TGTGCCAGCGATGACAGGGTGGGGAACTATGGCTACACCTTC
CASDDRVGNYGYTF
>15|TRBV28|TRBD2|TRBJ2-1
TGTGCCAGCAGTTTATACAGCGGGAGATCGAATGAGCAGTTCTTC
CASSLYSGRSNEQFF